Listed here are 11 T cell receptor beta chains from one sample, sequenced in a study of blood T cell repertoires in COVID-19. The assay was immunoSEQ multiplex PCR, and TCRdb's table has in-frame clones only and misses some. The table has 150,000 to 200,000 clones, roughly 90% seen once. The sequenced material came from peripheral blood. The source of these receptors is a man in his fifties or sixties with active or convalescent COVID-19.

The chain links TRBV18 to TRBJ2-7, with 10 bases fitting TRBD1. Germline CDR1 KGHSH, CDR2 LQKENI. The CDR3 totals 16 residues. V was pared by 2 bases and J by 5 bases, with 9 bases of the junction left unmatched. For the CDR3, the DNA is TGTGCCAGCTCACCAGCCGGGACAGGGGCTCCGGACGAGCAGTACTTC. This codes for CASSPAGTGAPDEQYF.

Points on this clone: A much bigger clone sits one base away, suggesting this may be a read error. The CDR3 sequence is CASSGTGYEQYF. CDR3 sequence (DNA): TGTGCCAGCAGCGGCACAGGCTACGAGCAGTACTTC. The chain couples TRBV7-2 to TRBJ2-7, with D possibly TRBD1 on 5 matching bases. Germline V gives CDR1 SGHTA, CDR2 FQGNSA. V was trimmed by 5 bases and J by 3 bases, leaving 8 bases between them. This CDR3 region has 12 residues.

This chain uses TRBV5-1 with TRBJ2-7; the match to TRBD1 covers 11 bases. The J segment lost 7 bases and the V segment lost 4 bases, leaving 10 bases of the junction unmatched. Germline V gene lookup returns CDR1 SGHRS and CDR2 YFSETQ. CDR3 size: 15 residues. This CDR3 is CASSRDRGMKYEQYF. The CDR3 DNA sequence: TGCGCCAGCAGCCGGGACAGGGGGATGAAATATGAGCAGTACTTC.

The chain links TRBV19 to TRBJ2-7; D is perhaps TRBD1 (9 bases). Trimming took off 7 bases at V and 3 bases at J, with 19 bases between the two ends. The CDR3 spans 15 residues. Germline values: CDR1 LNHDA, CDR2 SQIVND (reference sequence). CDR3 sequence: CASNPRGGQGYEQYF. DNA of the CDR3: TGTGCCAGTAATCCCCGGGGGGGACAGGGCTACGAGCAGTACTTC.

This clone has a single count. The chain links TRBV9 to TRBJ1-4; possibly TRBD1 for D (5 bases). V was trimmed by 3 bases and J by 4 bases, leaving 19 bases between them. The CDR3 has 17 residues. Per the germline V gene, CDR1 is SGDLS and CDR2 is YYNGEE. The CDR3 sequence: CASSGRGGPYGNEKLFF. The CDR3 bases are TGTGCCAGCAGCGGGAGGGGAGGGCCTTACGGTAATGAAAAACTGTTTTTT.

V and J are TRBV7-2 and TRBJ2-1; D is uncertain. The CDR3 runs 15 residues. The V gene lost 2 bases and the J gene lost 0 bases, with 8 bases spanning the gap. CDR1 is SGHTA and CDR2 is FQGNSA in the germline V gene. The chain's CDR3 is CASSLSTGSYNEQFF. The CDR3 bases are TGTGCCAGCAGCTTATCAACGGGCTCCTACAATGAGCAGTTCTTC.

This clone came up a few times. This chain uses TRBV10-3 with TRBJ1-2; D might be TRBD1 (6 bases). CDR1 and CDR2 (germline): ENHRY, SYGVKD. Trimming pared 6 bases from V and 4 bases from J, leaving 12 bases between. CDR3 length: 13 amino acids. The CDR3 sequence is CAISLQTGYGYTF. The CDR3 DNA is TGTGCCATCAGCCTCCAGACAGGCTATGGCTACACCTTC.

The chain has TRBV19 and TRBJ1-1; D perhaps matches TRBD1 (5 bases). Germline V lookup: CDR1 LNHDA, CDR2 SQIVND (reference sequence). With 3 bases removed from V and 9 bases from J, the gap between germline ends came to 17 bases. CDR3 size: 14 residues. DNA of the CDR3: TGTGCCAGTAGTATCTCGTCCGGACAAAGTAAAGCTTTCTTT. Protein: CASSISSGQSKAFF.

The chain couples TRBV27 to TRBJ1-2; D not resolved. The CDR3 is 15 amino acids. V lost 4 bases, J lost 3 bases, and 15 bases lay in between. Germline V gives CDR1 MNHEY, CDR2 SMNVEV (reference sequence). The CDR3 bases are TGTGCCAGCAGTTCCCGGGGATATAGTGACTATGGCTACACCTTC. Protein: CASSSRGYSDYGYTF.

The chain uses TRBV25-1 and TRBJ1-1; weak D call: TRBD1 (5 bases). Trimming stripped 1 base from V and 6 bases from J, with 15 bases between. The V gene's germline CDR1 is MGHDK and CDR2 SYGVNS. CDR3 length: 15 amino acids. The CDR3 is CASSEWGGVGSEAFF. Here the CDR3 DNA reads TGTGCCAGCAGTGAATGGGGCGGCGTGGGGTCTGAAGCTTTCTTT.

This chain connects TRBV29-1 to TRBJ2-7; D gene uncertain. Germline-derived CDR1 and CDR2 are SQVTM and ANQGSEA. With 1 base removed from V and 1 base from J, the gap between germline ends came to 5 bases. This CDR3 has 12 amino acids. The CDR3 loop reads CSVEVTSYEQYF. Here the CDR3 DNA reads TGCAGCGTTGAAGTCACTTCCTACGAGCAGTACTTC.